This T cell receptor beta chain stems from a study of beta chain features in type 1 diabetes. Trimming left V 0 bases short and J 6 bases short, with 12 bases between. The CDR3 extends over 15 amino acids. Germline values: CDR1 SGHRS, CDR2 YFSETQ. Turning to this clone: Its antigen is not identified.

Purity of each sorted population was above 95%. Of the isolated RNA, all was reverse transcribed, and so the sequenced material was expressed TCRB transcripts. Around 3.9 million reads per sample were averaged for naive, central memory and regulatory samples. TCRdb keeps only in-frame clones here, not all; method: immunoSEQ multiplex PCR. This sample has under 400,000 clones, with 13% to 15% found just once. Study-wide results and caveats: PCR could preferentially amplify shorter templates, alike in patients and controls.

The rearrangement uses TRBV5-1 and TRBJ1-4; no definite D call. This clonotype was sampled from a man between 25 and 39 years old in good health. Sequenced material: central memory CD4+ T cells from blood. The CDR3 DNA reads TGCGCCAGCAGCTTGGATGGTTCTTCGGATGAAAAACTGTTTTTT. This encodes CASSLDGSSDEKLFF.